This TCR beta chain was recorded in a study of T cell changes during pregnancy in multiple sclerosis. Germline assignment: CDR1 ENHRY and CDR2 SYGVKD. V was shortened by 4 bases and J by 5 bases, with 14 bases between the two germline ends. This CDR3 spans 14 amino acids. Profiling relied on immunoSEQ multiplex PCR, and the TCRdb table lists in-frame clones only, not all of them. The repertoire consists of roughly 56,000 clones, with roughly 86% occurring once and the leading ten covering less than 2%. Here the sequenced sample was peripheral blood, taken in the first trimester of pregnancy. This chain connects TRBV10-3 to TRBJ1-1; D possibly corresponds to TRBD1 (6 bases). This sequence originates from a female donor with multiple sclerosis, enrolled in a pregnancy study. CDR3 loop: CAISATGQETEAFF. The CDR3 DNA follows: TGTGCCATCAGTGCGACAGGACAAGAGACTGAAGCTTTCTTT.